One and the same sample provided the 23 T cell receptor beta chains below, sequenced in a study of identical twins. Each CDR3 protein gets one entry after TCRdb re-called the 5' RACE reads with MiXCR. This repertoire shows 600,000 to 850,000 distinct CDR3 sequences, 15% to 20% found once; its top ten account for about an eighth. This sample also belongs to another study, concerning T cells expressing NK-cell markers.

The specimen was PBMCs. These TCRs come from a woman younger than 35 in good health.

V usage is TRBV15 and J usage is TRBJ2-2; D is perhaps TRBD1 (5 bases). The germline V and J ends were trimmed by 0 bases and 3 bases, with 11 bases remaining between them. This CDR3 contains 16 residues. Germline V gene sequence: CDR1 LNHNV, CDR2 YYDKDF (reference sequence). DNA of the CDR3: TGTGCCACCAGCAGAGATCTCGCAGGGTACACCGGGGAGCTGTTTTTT. Residues: CATSRDLAGYTGELFF.

This clonotype has more than one count but fewer than ten. V and J are TRBV12-3 or TRBV12-4 and TRBJ1-1; possible D gene TRBD1, 5 bases. Between the trimmed V and J ends, which lost 4 bases and 7 bases, there was a span of 22 bases. The CDR3 totals 16 residues. CDR3 nucleotide sequence: TGTGCCAGCAGTTGGCCCGACCAGGGCCGGGAATTTGAAGCTTTCTTT. It codes for CASSWPDQGREFEAFF.

The chain employs TRBV28 and TRBJ2-1; 9 nucleotides match TRBD1. Germline CDR1 and CDR2: MDHEN and SYDVKM. The CDR3 contains 15 residues. Trimming at V came to 5 bases and at J to 6 bases, leaving 8 bases not matched to a gene. CDR3 DNA sequence: TGTGCCAGCAGTGCCCGGGACAGGGTTCGCAATGAGCAGTTCTTC. This sequence encodes CASSARDRVRNEQFF.

The chain employs TRBV11-3 and TRBJ2-5; D unclear. In germline, CDR1 is SGHNT, CDR2 YENEEA. This CDR3 is built from 14 residues. Trimming took off 5 bases at V and 2 bases at J, with 12 bases between the two ends. CDR3 bases: TGTGCCAGCAGCACCACGGCCGGGCAAGAGACCCAGTACTTC. Amino acids: CASSTTAGQETQYF.

The V gene is TRBV30, the J gene TRBJ2-7; D is perhaps TRBD1 (7 bases). From germline, CDR1 is GTSNPN and CDR2 SVGIG (reference sequence). V was cut by 3 bases and J by 4 bases, with 16 bases left in between. This CDR3 spans 14 amino acids. CDR3 residues: CAWSHFAGQYEQYF. The CDR3 DNA reads TGTGCCTGGAGCCATTTTGCGGGACAGTACGAGCAGTACTTC.

The chain recombines TRBV6-5 with TRBJ1-1; D is perhaps TRBD1 (5 bases). Per germline, CDR1 MNHEY and CDR2 SVGAGI. This CDR3 region has 13 residues. V was clipped by 5 bases and J by 6 bases, with 13 bases between them. CDR3 coding DNA: TGTGCCAGCAGTCTCGACAGTGGCGCTGAAGCTTTCTTT. Its translation is CASSLDSGAEAFF.

This rearrangement joins TRBV7-2 to TRBJ1-1; D unclear. Germline values: CDR1 SGHTA, CDR2 FQGNSA. The CDR3 runs to 14 residues. Trimming pared 2 bases from V and 0 bases from J, leaving 7 bases between. This chain's CDR3 is CASSLMSLNTEAFF. The CDR3 DNA reads as TGTGCCAGCAGCTTAATGTCTTTGAACACTGAAGCTTTCTTT.

This chain uses TRBV20-1 with TRBJ2-7; D is unresolved. The CDR3 has 12 amino acids. Per germline, CDR1 DFQATT and CDR2 SNEGSKA (reference sequence). The germline V and J ends were trimmed by 3 bases and 2 bases, with 8 bases remaining between them. CDR3 protein: CSASGQTYEQYF. The CDR3 coding sequence is TGCAGTGCTAGCGGGCAAACCTACGAGCAGTACTTC.

The rearrangement links TRBV15 to TRBJ1-4, with D hard to call. V lost 0 bases to trimming and J lost 1 base, with 9 bases between them. The CDR3 totals 16 residues. Germline V gene lookup returns CDR1 LNHNV and CDR2 YYDKDF (reference sequence). CDR3 nucleotides: TGTGCCACCAGCAGAGATCGGTGGGGAACTAATGAAAAACTGTTTTTT. This translates into CATSRDRWGTNEKLFF. The complete variable domain, with remaining parts taken from reference TRBV15 and TRBJ1-4, reads DAMVIQNPRYQVTQFGKPVTLSCSQTLNHNVMYWYQQKSSQAPKLLFHYYDKDFNNEADTPDNFQSRRPNTSFCFLDIRSPGLGDTAMYLCATSRDRWGTNEKLFFGSGTQLSVL.

This clonotype has a handful of counts. The V gene is TRBV10-3, the J gene TRBJ1-1, with D maybe TRBD1 (5 bases). Germline V gives CDR1 ENHRY, CDR2 SYGVKD. V lost 8 bases and J lost 12, with 16 bases in between. The CDR3 consists of 11 residues. The CDR3 is CAIGGFKGTFF. The CDR3 DNA reads as TGTGCCATCGGGGGGTTTAAAGGGACTTTCTTT.

This clonotype showed up just a few times. The chain carries TRBV5-4 and TRBJ1-1; D remains unclear. The germline V gene has CDR1 SGHNT and CDR2 YYREEE (reference sequence). Trimming shortened V by 0 bases and J by 1 base, and 10 bases separated the two germline ends. The CDR3 is made up of 15 amino acids. CDR3 sequence reads: CASSLARAGNTEAFF. As DNA, the CDR3 is TGTGCCAGCAGCTTGGCACGGGCGGGGAACACTGAAGCTTTCTTT.

This clonotype has just a few counts. The gene calls are TRBV10-2 and TRBJ2-7; 7 bases are shared with TRBD2. The CDR3 has 14 residues. V lost 5 bases, J lost 2 bases, and 6 bases stayed unmatched. Germline CDR1 WSHSY, CDR2 SAAADI. The CDR3 is CASSYGEGTYEQYF. In DNA form, the CDR3 reads TGCGCCAGCAGTTACGGGGAGGGGACCTACGAGCAGTACTTC.

A few counts support this clonotype. This chain joins TRBV6-1 and TRBJ2-3; weak D call: TRBD2 (6 bases). Germline loops: CDR1 MNHNS, CDR2 SASEGT. This CDR3 is 14 amino acids long. V dropped 4 bases and J dropped 1 base, with 9 bases sitting between them. The CDR3 bases are TGTGCCAGCAGTGGGGGGGACCGCACAGATACGCAGTATTTT. Its protein product is CASSGGDRTDTQYF.

This chain connects TRBV23-1 to TRBJ2-5; D is undetermined. TRBV23-1 is an ORF, and what it does is uncertain. V gave up 4 bases and J gave up 6 bases, with 9 bases separating them. This CDR3 region has 12 residues. CDR3 region: CASSLRAKTQYF. The CDR3 DNA sequence: TGCGCCAGCAGTCTCCGTGCGAAGACCCAGTACTTC.

The CDR3 loop is CSAKMGRDQPQHF. The CDR3 DNA is TGCAGTGCAAAGATGGGTAGGGATCAGCCCCAGCATTTT. V usage is TRBV20-1 and J usage is TRBJ1-5; no firm D call. The CDR3 totals 13 residues. Looked up from germline, CDR1 is DFQATT and CDR2 is SNEGSKA (reference sequence). Trimming took 6 bases from V and 5 from J, leaving 14 bases between them.

In its sample, this clonotype was seen many times. The chain employs TRBV20-1 and TRBJ2-1; TRBD2 matches 8 bases. The V and J ends lost 4 bases and 7 bases, in that order; junction bases with no gene match: 9. Germline CDR1 DFQATT, CDR2 SNEGSKA (reference sequence). This CDR3 region has 14 residues. The CDR3 loop reads CSAKFSGGWNEQFF. In DNA form, the CDR3 reads TGCAGTGCTAAATTCAGCGGGGGTTGGAATGAGCAGTTCTTC.

The V call is TRBV6-1, the J call TRBJ2-5; D gene uncertain. This CDR3 has 13 amino acids. Germline V gives CDR1 MNHNS, CDR2 SASEGT. The ends were cut back, 5 bases at V and 9 bases at J, with 16 bases in the middle. CDR3 sequence reads: CASSRAGRVSQYF. CDR3 nucleotide sequence: TGTGCCAGCAGTCGGGCCGGCCGTGTGTCCCAGTACTTC.

CDR3 bases: TGTGCCAGCAGCTTGACCCAGTACCAAGAGACCCAGTACTTC. Translation: CASSLTQYQETQYF. The chain has TRBV5-6 and TRBJ2-5; D unclear. CDR1 SGHDT and CDR2 YYEEEE come from the germline V gene. Deletions cut 1 base from V and 0 bases from J, with 7 bases between. CDR3 length: 14 residues.

V is TRBV9 and J is TRBJ2-3, with D perhaps being TRBD1 or TRBD2 (6 bases each). The CDR3 covers 16 residues. Between the trimmed V and J ends, which lost 0 bases and 6 bases, there was a span of 17 bases. Germline CDR1 is SGDLS and CDR2 is YYNGEE. The CDR3, as DNA: TGTGCCAGCAGCGTAGAAGTGGGGGGACACGGCGATACGCAGTATTTT. Its translation is CASSVEVGGHGDTQYF.

This clonotype showed up just a few times. The CDR3: CASSDRSNQPQHF. The CDR3 DNA sequence: TGTGCCAGTTCGGACAGGAGCAATCAGCCCCAGCATTTT. The chain recombines TRBV21-1 with TRBJ1-5; the listed D gene, TRBD1, was not tested against the DNA. TRBV21-1 is termed a pseudogene. The CDR3 is 13 residues long.

This clonotype was counted between two and nine times. The CDR3 region is CSVGDRGDTQHF. The CDR3 nucleotides are TGCAGCGTTGGGGACAGGGGAGATACCCAGCATTTT. This rearrangement joins TRBV29-1 to TRBJ1-5; 10 bases align to TRBD1. The V gene's germline CDR1 is SQVTM and CDR2 ANQGSEA. This CDR3 is 12 amino acids long. V shed 4 bases and J 11 bases; nucleotides not matched to a gene: 5.

The chain joins TRBV20-1 to TRBJ2-3, with 7 bases lining up with TRBD2. CDR3 size: 14 residues. Germline V lookup: CDR1 DFQATT, CDR2 SNEGSKA (reference sequence). V dropped 5 bases and J dropped 2; count of bases not matched to a gene: 7. The CDR3 loop is CSAGASGNTDTQYF. The CDR3 DNA follows: TGCAGTGCTGGCGCTAGCGGTAACACAGATACGCAGTATTTT.

V usage is TRBV7-2 and J usage is TRBJ2-1; possible D gene TRBD1, 6 bases. CDR3 length equals 13 residues. Germline lookup yields CDR1 SGHTA and CDR2 FQGNSA. V dropped 2 bases and J dropped 7 bases, with 9 bases sitting between them. The CDR3 region has the DNA TGTGCCAGCAGCTTATCGGACAGTAATGAGCAGTTCTTC. Translation: CASSLSDSNEQFF.